This T cell receptor beta chain was sequenced for a study of blood T cells in healthy people across ages. This clonotype was detected only a few times. Its antigen remains unidentified. Sequence at one end of the junction differs from germline and may be a read error. The CDR3 length is 15 residues. Per the germline V gene, CDR1 is SGDLS and CDR2 is YYNGEE. Healthy Caucasian individuals from Russia aged about 6 to 90 served as donors. Sample-barcoded 5' priming and a J-beta primer mix drove a second PCR of 7 to 11 cycles. Every sample gave at least 3 million paired-end reads containing CDR3. TCRdb reprocessed the 5' RACE reads with MiXCR, giving one entry per CDR3 protein. This table holds 550,000 to 750,000 distinct CDR3 sequences, approximately 21% found once. General study points: A strong correlation was seen between TCR beta diversity and naive T cell percentage.

The material sequenced was blood. The sequence derives from a man aged 65-85 years in good health. The J gene is TRBJ1-4, the V gene TRBV9; 11 nucleotides agree with TRBD1. The CDR3: CASTLSGTGGEKLFF. Here the CDR3 DNA reads TGCGCCAGCACTCTATCCGGGACAGGGGGAGAAAAACTGTTTTTT. Based on the CDR3 plus reference TRBV9 and TRBJ1-4, the full variable domain is DSGVTQTPKHLITATGQRVTLRCSPRSGDLSVYWYQQSLDQGLQFLIQYYNGEERAKGNILERFSAQQFPDLHSELNLSSLELGDSALYFCASTLSGTGGEKLFFGSGTQLSVL.